The sample holds many counts of the clone carrying this T cell receptor (beta chain). These data are taken from a study of spatial heterogeneity in lung cancer. Background on the study: Mean representation of each unique TCR and UMI combination in the raw reads exceeded 8.5 occurrences.

The time point denotes: blood at routine non-recurrence follow-up after resection. Sequencing covered unsorted whole RNA taken from tumor, nontumor lung or frozen PBMC. Germline CDR1 and CDR2: MDHEN and SYDVKM. V was shortened by 2 bases and J by 6 bases, with 17 bases between the two germline ends. CDR3 length: 17 amino acids. The library protocol tagged each TCR cDNA with a unique molecular identifier. MiXCR was run by TCRdb on the 5' RACE reads, yielding one entry per CDR3 protein. Found here are 39,000 or so distinct CDR3 sequences, under 12% of them singletons; the top ten hold under 20%. This rearrangement joins TRBV28 to TRBJ1-6, with TRBD1 as a possible D gene (6 bases). The receptor was derived from a female donor with early-stage non-small cell lung cancer. The specimen was PBMCs, collected at follow-up. The CDR3 sequence is CASSLPTGFWRNSPLHF. The CDR3 DNA is TGTGCCAGCAGTTTACCCACAGGGTTTTGGCGTAATTCACCCCTCCACTTT.